Each of the 10 T cell receptor beta chains below was sequenced from the same sample in a study of cytomegalovirus exposure and HLA in healthy donors. The PCR ran on 60 Vbeta and 13 Jbeta primers. The table came from immunoSEQ multiplex PCR; TCRdb's copy has only in-frame clones and leaves some out. Among about 82,000 clones listed, about 80% were seen once. What was sequenced was PBMCs. The receptors were gathered from a man aged 45-65 years in good health and CMV-seronegative.

The rearrangement joins TRBV2 to TRBJ2-6, with a tentative D call TRBD1 (6 bases). V was pared by 6 bases and J by 0 bases, with 9 bases between. The CDR3 consists of 15 residues. Germline CDR1 and CDR2: SNHLY and FYNNEI. The CDR3 region is CASRRGISGANVLTF. In DNA, the CDR3 is TGTGCCAGCAGAAGGGGGATCTCTGGGGCCAACGTCCTGACTTTC. The full variable domain, completed using reference TRBV2 and TRBJ2-6, is EPEVTQTPSHQVTQMGQEVILRCVPISNHLYFYWYRQILGQKVEFLVSFYNNEISEKSEIFDDQFSVERPDGSNFTLKIRSTKLEDSAMYFCASRRGISGANVLTFGAGSRLTVL.

The gene calls are TRBV7-9 and TRBJ2-2; 10 bases match TRBD1. Germline-derived CDR1 and CDR2 are SEHNR and FQNEAQ (reference sequence). V lost 5 bases to trimming and J lost 5 bases; unmatched junction nucleotides: 5. The CDR3 totals 15 residues. Here the CDR3 reads CASSLTGGGTGELFF. For the CDR3, the DNA is TGTGCCAGCAGCCTGACAGGGGGCGGGACCGGGGAGCTGTTTTTT. Drawing the rest from reference TRBV7-9 and TRBJ2-2, the complete variable domain is DTGVSQNPRHKITKRGQNVTFRCDPISEHNRLYWYRQTLGQGPEFLTYFQNEAQLEKSRLLSDRFSAERPKGSFSTLEIQRTEQGDSAMYLCASSLTGGGTGELFFGEGSRLTVL.

The sample holds one count of this clone. The V and J genes are TRBV27 and TRBJ1-1; D perhaps matches TRBD1 (6 bases). Germline values: CDR1 MNHEY, CDR2 SMNVEV (reference sequence). This CDR3 is built from 15 residues. The ends were cut back, 8 bases at V and 4 bases at J, with 20 bases in the middle. The CDR3 DNA reads as TGTGCCAGCGGTCCTACCACAGGGTGGGCCACTGAAGCTTTCTTT. It is translated as CASGPTTGWATEAFF.

This clone showed up just a few times. The chain uses TRBV18 and TRBJ1-5, with D uncertain. V was clipped by 2 bases and J by 1 base, with 9 bases between them. Germline V gives CDR1 KGHSH, CDR2 LQKENI. CDR3 length: 15 amino acids. CDR3 in amino acids: CASSPDGKSNQPQHF. The CDR3 bases are TGTGCCAGCTCACCAGACGGGAAAAGCAATCAGCCCCAGCATTTT.

The V and J genes are TRBV30 and TRBJ1-2, with D perhaps TRBD1 (6 bases). The CDR3 length is 16 residues. Germline V gene sequence: CDR1 GTSNPN, CDR2 SVGIG (reference sequence). Between the trimmed V and J ends, which lost 6 bases and 5 bases, there was a span of 25 bases. For the CDR3, the DNA is TGTGCCTGCACCGGAACACTACAGGGCAAGAGGTATGGCTACACCTTC. Translating it yields CACTGTLQGKRYGYTF.

This clone has just one count. The CDR3 here is CASMGVGYYEQYF. The CDR3 coding sequence is TGTGCCAGTATGGGAGTGGGATACTACGAGCAGTACTTC. The chain combines TRBV7-9 with TRBJ2-5; a weak D match, TRBD2 (5 bases). The end of the DNA is better explained by TRBJ2-7, so the J call may be wrong. The CDR3 consists of 13 residues. CDR1 and CDR2 from the germline V gene are SEHNR and FQNEAQ (reference sequence).

The chain recombines TRBV5-6 with TRBJ2-1; weak D call: TRBD2 (7 bases). The CDR3 runs to 16 residues. V lost 2 bases and J lost 3, with 15 bases in between. The V gene's germline CDR1 is SGHDT and CDR2 YYEEEE. The CDR3 DNA follows: TGTGCCAGCAGCTTACCGGGGGGCCCCTACTACAATGAGCAGTTCTTC. Translating gives CASSLPGGPYYNEQFF.

The table lists this clone with a count of one. This chain links TRBV7-3 with TRBJ2-5, with 14 bases identical to TRBD2. Trimming took 2 bases from V and 5 from J; bases not matched to a gene: 4. The CDR3 is 16 residues long. The germline V gene has CDR1 SGHTA and CDR2 FQGTGA. For the CDR3, the DNA is TGTGCCAGCAGCTTAGGACTAGCGGGGGGAAGGGAGACCCAGTACTTC. Its translation: CASSLGLAGGRETQYF.

The chain uses TRBV5-1 and TRBJ2-5; the match to TRBD2 covers 7 bases. Per germline, CDR1 SGHRS and CDR2 YFSETQ. The CDR3 contains 15 residues. The trim removed 0 bases at V and 2 bases at J, leaving 4 bases unmatched. The CDR3 coding sequence is TGCGCCAGCAGCTTGGGCCTCGGGGGGCAAGAGACCCAGTACTTC. Encoded protein: CASSLGLGGQETQYF.

The CDR3 region is CAKPGGKGNSPLHF. The CDR3 nucleotides read TGTGCCAAACCAGGGGGGAAGGGGAATTCACCCCTCCACTTT. The genes are TRBV6-6 and TRBJ1-6; 7 nucleotides match TRBD1. The CDR3 runs to 14 residues. Germline CDR1 reads MNHNY; CDR2 reads SVGAGI (reference sequence). Trimming removed 10 bases from V and 7 bases from J; junction bases left unmatched: 10.